The table lists the clone carrying this TCR beta chain with many counts. Its antigen is not identified. By quantitative 5'-RACE with molecular barcodes, the TCR beta libraries were made. MiXCR, run by TCRdb on the 5' RACE reads, gives a single entry per CDR3 protein. The repertoire includes more than 250,000 distinct CDR3 sequences, more than 9% of them detected once, and around 8.4% sits in the top ten. The sample belongs to a study of CD8 T cells in ankylosing spondylitis. Study observations and caveats: As reported, disease-linked clones showed significant enrichment in matched ankylosing spondylitis synovial fluid. Certain motif variants had earlier appeared in reactive arthritis synovial fluid and blood. Ankylosing spondylitis blood appeared to be characterized by a TCR beta motif of 7 to 9 highly homologous variants.

The CDR3 contains 14 residues. Trimming at V came to 2 bases and at J to 2 bases, leaving 4 bases not matched to a gene. The germline CDR1 and CDR2 sequences are SGHRS and YFSETQ. The clonotype comes from a female donor with ankylosing spondylitis or in good health (not recorded which). The sequencing input was blood, either unsorted or a sorted T cell fraction (not recorded which). This chain links TRBV5-1 with TRBJ2-7, with 7 nucleotides matching TRBD2. CDR3 region: CASSLSGTTYEQYF. The CDR3, as DNA: TGCGCCAGCAGCTTATCCGGGACTACCTACGAGCAGTACTTC. Looking up the rest from reference TRBV5-1 and TRBJ2-7 gives the full variable domain: KAGVTQTPRYLIKTRGQQVTLSCSPISGHRSVSWYQQTPGQGLQFLFEYFSETQRNKGNFPGRFSGRQFSNSRSEMNVSTLELGDSALYLCASSLSGTTYEQYFGPGTRLTVT.